This is a list of T cell receptor beta chains from one sample in a study of CD8 T cells in ankylosing spondylitis. Each CDR3 protein gets one entry after TCRdb re-called the 5' RACE reads with MiXCR. Among about 340,000 distinct CDR3 sequences listed, roughly 20% were seen once. Sequenced sample: blood, either unsorted or a sorted T cell fraction (not recorded which). The receptors were sampled from a male donor with ankylosing spondylitis or in good health (not recorded which). Both conserved end residues are part of each CDR3. The order of the fields is J gene, V gene, clone size, CDR3 protein. A row's size may be missing; if present it is once, few, many or a size class.

J: TRBJ2-1
V: TRBV6-2/TRBV6-3
size: .
CDR3: CASSYSGVNEQFF

J: TRBJ2-2
V: TRBV28
size: .
CDR3: CASSNRVPGELFF

J: TRBJ2-2
V: TRBV7-2
size: .
CDR3: CASSSQGNTGELFF

J: TRBJ2-7
V: TRBV12-3/TRBV12-4
size: once
CDR3: CASSQTGDSYEQYF

J: TRBJ1-5
V: TRBV10-3
size: few
CDR3: CAISGDRYSNQPQHF

J: TRBJ2-7
V: TRBV27
size: .
CDR3: CASSFPRGEQYF

J: TRBJ2-2
V: TRBV6-2/TRBV6-3
size: few
CDR3: CASEPTGLNTGELFF

J: TRBJ1-1
V: TRBV29-1
size: few
CDR3: CSVEGTYENTEAFF

J: TRBJ2-3
V: TRBV7-9
size: .
CDR3: CASSQDRPSTDTQYF

J: TRBJ2-7
V: TRBV12-3/TRBV12-4
size: few
CDR3: CASTKVGYLYEQYF

J: TRBJ2-7
V: TRBV6-1
size: few
CDR3: CASSPDGTTSGEQYF

J: TRBJ1-1
V: TRBV12-3/TRBV12-4
size: .
CDR3: CASSLGRTEAFF

J: TRBJ2-7
V: TRBV20-1
size: few
CDR3: CSARDGTGVLGYEQYF

J: TRBJ1-2
V: TRBV6-5
size: few
CDR3: CASSYLGTDYGYTF

J: TRBJ2-7
V: TRBV12-3/TRBV12-4
size: many
CDR3: CASRKGTTDLYEQYF

J: TRBJ2-1
V: TRBV7-9
size: few
CDR3: CASSSRLAGAGNEQFF

J: TRBJ1-1
V: TRBV3-1
size: once
CDR3: CASSRSRRGRNEAFF

J: TRBJ2-3
V: TRBV11-2
size: .
CDR3: CASTEGPAGGTDTQYF

J: TRBJ2-3
V: TRBV6-1
size: .
CDR3: CASSQRSTDTQYF

J: TRBJ2-4
V: TRBV12-3/TRBV12-4
size: many
CDR3: CASSFEQPSWNIQYF

J: TRBJ2-7
V: TRBV6-5
size: .
CDR3: CASSYPRGLPSEQYF

J: TRBJ2-7
V: TRBV19
size: .
CDR3: CASSGANPYEQYF

J: TRBJ2-3
V: TRBV20-1
size: few
CDR3: CSARDEGALADTQYF

J: TRBJ2-2
V: TRBV27
size: .
CDR3: CASAWRGTGELFF

J: TRBJ2-1
V: TRBV5-6
size: few
CDR3: CASSGVVGNEQFF

J: TRBJ1-1
V: TRBV4-1
size: few
CDR3: CASSHGQTGLEAFF

J: TRBJ2-7
V: TRBV27
size: .
CDR3: CASSFDLGSEQYF

J: TRBJ2-7
V: TRBV11-2
size: .
CDR3: CASSFWAKGDYEQYF

J: TRBJ2-2
V: TRBV24-1
size: once
CDR3: CATSDLGNRGTGELFF

J: TRBJ1-1
V: TRBV5-1
size: few
CDR3: CASPRTNDRVNTEAFF